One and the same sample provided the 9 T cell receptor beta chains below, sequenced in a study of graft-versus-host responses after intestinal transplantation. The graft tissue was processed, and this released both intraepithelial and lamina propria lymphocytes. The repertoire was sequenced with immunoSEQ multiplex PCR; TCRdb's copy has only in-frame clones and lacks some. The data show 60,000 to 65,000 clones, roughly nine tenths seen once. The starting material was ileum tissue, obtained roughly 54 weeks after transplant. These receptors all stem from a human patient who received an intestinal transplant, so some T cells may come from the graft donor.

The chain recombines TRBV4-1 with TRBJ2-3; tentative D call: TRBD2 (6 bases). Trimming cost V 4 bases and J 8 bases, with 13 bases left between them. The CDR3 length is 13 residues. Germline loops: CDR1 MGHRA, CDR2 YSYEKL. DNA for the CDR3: TGCGCCAGCAGCCCGCAATCCGGGGGTACGCAGTATTTT. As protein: CASSPQSGGTQYF.

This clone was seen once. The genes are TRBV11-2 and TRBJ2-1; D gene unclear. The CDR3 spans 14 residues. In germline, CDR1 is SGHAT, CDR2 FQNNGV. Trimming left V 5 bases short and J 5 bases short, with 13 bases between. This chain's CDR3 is CASSPRRAHNEQFF. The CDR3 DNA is TGTGCCAGCAGCCCTAGAAGGGCCCACAATGAGCAGTTCTTC.

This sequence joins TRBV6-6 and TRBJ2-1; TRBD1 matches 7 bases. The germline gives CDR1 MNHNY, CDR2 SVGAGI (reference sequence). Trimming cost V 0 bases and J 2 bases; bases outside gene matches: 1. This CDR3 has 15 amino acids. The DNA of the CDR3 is TGTGCCAGCAGTTACTCCGGGACAGCCTACAATGAGCAGTTCTTC. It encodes CASSYSGTAYNEQFF.

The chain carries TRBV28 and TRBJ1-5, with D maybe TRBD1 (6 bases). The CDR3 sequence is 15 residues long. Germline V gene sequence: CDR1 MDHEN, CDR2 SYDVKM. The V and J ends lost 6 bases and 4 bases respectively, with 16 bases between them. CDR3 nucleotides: TGTGCCAGCAGGTCACAGGGAGGGACAAATCAGCCCCAGCATTTT. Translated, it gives CASRSQGGTNQPQHF.

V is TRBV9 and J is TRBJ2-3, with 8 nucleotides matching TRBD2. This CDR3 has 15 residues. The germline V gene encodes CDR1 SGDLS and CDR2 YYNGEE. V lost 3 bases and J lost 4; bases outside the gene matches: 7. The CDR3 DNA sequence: TGTGCCAGCAGCGGTAGCGGGACTACGGCAGATACGCAGTATTTT. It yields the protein CASSGSGTTADTQYF.

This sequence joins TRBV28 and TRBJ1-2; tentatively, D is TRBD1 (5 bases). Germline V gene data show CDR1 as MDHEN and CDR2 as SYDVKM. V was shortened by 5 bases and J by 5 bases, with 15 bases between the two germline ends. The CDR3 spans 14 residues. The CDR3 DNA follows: TGTGCCAGCAGTCGCCTCCAGGGCCTTTATGGCTACACCTTC. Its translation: CASSRLQGLYGYTF.

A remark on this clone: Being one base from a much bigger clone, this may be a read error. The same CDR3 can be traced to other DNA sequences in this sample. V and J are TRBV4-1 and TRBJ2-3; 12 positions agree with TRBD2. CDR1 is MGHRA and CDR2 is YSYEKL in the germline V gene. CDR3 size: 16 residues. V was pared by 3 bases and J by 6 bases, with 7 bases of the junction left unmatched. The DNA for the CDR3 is TGCGCCAGCAGCCACAACCCTAGCGGGGGGGTGGATACGCAGTATTTT. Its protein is CASSHNPSGGVDTQYF.

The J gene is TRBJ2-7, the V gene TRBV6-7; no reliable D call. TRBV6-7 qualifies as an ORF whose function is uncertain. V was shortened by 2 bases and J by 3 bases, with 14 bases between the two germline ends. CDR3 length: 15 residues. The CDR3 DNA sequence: TGTGCCAGCAGTTACGCGAGCAGGTGGGGCTACGAGCAGTACTTC. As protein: CASSYASRWGYEQYF.

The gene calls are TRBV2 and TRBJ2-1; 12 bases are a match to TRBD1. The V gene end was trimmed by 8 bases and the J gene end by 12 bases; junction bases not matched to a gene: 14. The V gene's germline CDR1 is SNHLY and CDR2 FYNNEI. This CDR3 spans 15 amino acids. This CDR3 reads CASSRGTGGVATQFF. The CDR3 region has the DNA TGTGCCAGCTCCCGCGGGACAGGGGGCGTTGCTACGCAGTTCTTC.